One sample yielded the 3 T cell receptor beta chains listed below, sequenced in a study of T cell responses to AZD1222 COVID-19 vaccine. Profiled with immunoSEQ multiplex PCR; TCRdb holds only in-frame clones, not every one. The repertoire holds approximately 160,000 clones, with 85% to 95% as singletons. This material consisted of peripheral blood, taken on day 0 of AZD1222 vaccination. The receptors derive from an adult in good health.

The chain employs TRBV7-9 and TRBJ1-2; D is perhaps TRBD1 (5 bases). This CDR3 is built from 13 residues. Trimming pared 5 bases from V and 7 bases from J, leaving 14 bases between. Germline-derived CDR1 and CDR2 are SEHNR and FQNEAQ (reference sequence). The CDR3 is CASSVEGAFGYTF. As DNA, the CDR3 is TGTGCCAGCAGCGTAGAAGGGGCGTTTGGCTACACCTTC.

J is TRBJ1-4 and V is TRBV4-3; tentative D call: TRBD1 (6 bases). Germline V CDR1 and CDR2: LGHNA, YSLEER. V was pared by 2 bases and J by 7 bases, with 17 bases between. CDR3 length: 16 amino acids. Here the CDR3 reads CASSQRTQGSREKLFF. In DNA, the CDR3 is TGCGCCAGCAGCCAACGCACACAGGGATCCCGTGAAAAACTGTTTTTT.

This chain connects TRBV19 to TRBJ1-5; 8 positions agree with TRBD1. In germline, CDR1 is LNHDA, CDR2 SQIVND (reference sequence). V was clipped by 5 bases and J by 2 bases; unmatched bases: 5. The CDR3 extends over 15 amino acids. Here the CDR3 reads CASSPTGEGNQPQHF. The DNA for the CDR3 is TGTGCCAGTAGTCCGACAGGGGAGGGCAATCAGCCCCAGCATTTT.